A selection of T cell receptor beta chains follows, all from one sample in a study of T cells in localized non-small cell lung cancer. Here immunoSEQ multiplex PCR was the method, and the copy in TCRdb shows in-frame clones only, minus some. The data contain some 37,000 clones, over 80% of them seen just once; the ten biggest clones take up around 2.9%. The sequencing used peripheral blood, collected before any cancer treatment. The source of these receptors is a woman aged 40-69 years with stage I lung adenocarcinoma. CDR3s include the opening cysteine and the closing phenylalanine or tryptophan. The D gene is left open where the match is weak. Clone sizes are given selectively: once, few, many, or a class where the clone is expanded.

clone size,D gene,J gene,V gene,CDR3 DNA,CDR3 protein
.,.,TRBJ2-5,TRBV5-1,TGCGCCAGCAGCTTGGAACAAGAGACCCAGTACTTC,CASSLEQETQYF
medium-sized,.,TRBJ2-7,TRBV10-3,TGTGCCATCAGTTTACAGGGAGGGACAGTCTACGAGCAGTACTTC,CAISLQGGTVYEQYF
.,.,TRBJ1-2,TRBV4-2,TGTGCCAGCAGCCAAGATGGGCGTCCGGGAGCTAACTATGGCTACACCTTC,CASSQDGRPGANYGYTF
.,TRBD2,TRBJ2-5,TRBV7-9,TGTGCCAGCAGCCCGGGACTAGCGGGAATTTTAGGAGAGACCCAGTACTTC,CASSPGLAGILGETQYF
.,TRBD1,TRBJ1-6,TRBV6-7,TGTGCCAGCAGAACTATCCTCCGGGACAGGGCCTTAAAGCCCCTCCACTTT,CASRTILRDRALKPLHF
once,TRBD1,TRBJ1-2,TRBV28,TGTGCCAGCAGTTCGGGACAGCCATACTATGGCTACACCTTC,CASSSGQPYYGYTF
.,TRBD2,TRBJ2-5,TRBV5-1,TGCGCCAGCAGCTTGGAAGCGGGAGCAGAGACCCAGTACTTC,CASSLEAGAETQYF
.,.,TRBJ2-7,TRBV5-5,TGTGCCAGCAGCTTGTTACGTCCCGATGGTGGCGAGCAGTACTTC,CASSLLRPDGGEQYF
.,TRBD2,TRBJ2-5,TRBV6-6,TGTGCCAGCAGCCCAGGACTAGCGGGAGGAAAAGAGACCCAGTACTTC,CASSPGLAGGKETQYF
.,.,TRBJ1-1,TRBV19,TGTGCCAGTAGTATAGATCCGGGGTTCACTGAAGCTTTCTTT,CASSIDPGFTEAFF
.,.,TRBJ2-1,TRBV30,TGTGCCTGGAGCCCCTACCTACCCGGCTCCTACAATGAGCAGTTCTTC,CAWSPYLPGSYNEQFF
.,.,TRBJ2-5,TRBV5-1,TGTGCCAGCATGGGGGCCCAAGAGACCCAGTACTTC,CASMGAQETQYF
.,.,TRBJ1-2,TRBV14,TGTGCCAGCAGCCCGCAATACGGAAATGGCTACACCTTC,CASSPQYGNGYTF
once,.,TRBJ1-1,TRBV7-9,TGTGCCAGCAGCTTAGGGGGAGGGGCGCACACTGAAGCTTTCTTT,CASSLGGGAHTEAFF
.,.,TRBJ2-1,TRBV14,TGTGCCAGCAGCCAACGGGTGGGCGGAACCTACAATGAGCAGTTCTTC,CASSQRVGGTYNEQFF
.,.,TRBJ1-3,TRBV7-9,TGTGCCAGCAGCTTAGGAAACACCATATATTTT,CASSLGNTIYF
.,TRBD1,TRBJ1-4,TRBV27,TGTGCCAGCACACCCCGACAGGGAACTAATGAAAAACTGTTTTTT,CASTPRQGTNEKLFF
.,.,TRBJ1-1,TRBV2,TGTGCCAGCAGTTCCGGGACGCCCCGGAACACTGAAGCTTTCTTT,CASSSGTPRNTEAFF
.,.,TRBJ2-7,TRBV30,TGTGCCTGGAGTTCTGGGTACGTGAACGAGCAGTACTTC,CAWSSGYVNEQYF
.,TRBD1,TRBJ1-1,TRBV18,TGTGCCAGCTCCCGGCTTGGGACAGGCAGGGAGGGCACTGAAGCTTTCTTT,CASSRLGTGREGTEAFF
.,TRBD2,TRBJ2-5,TRBV7-3,TGTGCCAGCAGCCCCGGTCGGGTAGCGGGGGGAAGGGAGACCCAGTACTTC,CASSPGRVAGGRETQYF
.,TRBD2,TRBJ2-7,TRBV19,TGTGCCAGTAGTATAGATGTAGCGGGAGGCACCTACGAGCAGTACTTC,CASSIDVAGGTYEQYF
.,.,TRBJ2-2,TRBV27,TGTGCCAGCAGTTTATTTAGCACCGGGGAGCTGTTTTTT,CASSLFSTGELFF
.,TRBD1,TRBJ2-6,TRBV6-1,TGTGCCAGCGGGACAGTAAGCTCTGGGGCCAACGTCCTGACTTTC,CASGTVSSGANVLTF
.,.,TRBJ2-3,TRBV19,TGTGCCAGCTCCGACTTACAAGGTTACACAGATACGCAGTATTTT,CASSDLQGYTDTQYF
.,.,TRBJ2-2,TRBV11-1,TGTGCCAGCAGCTTAGTCTTGAGCACCGGGGAGCTGTTTTTT,CASSLVLSTGELFF
.,TRBD2,TRBJ2-7,TRBV18,TGTGCCAGCTCACCCTCGACTAGCGGTTACTCCTACGAGCAGTACTTC,CASSPSTSGYSYEQYF
.,TRBD2,TRBJ2-3,TRBV6-1,TGTGCCAGCCACTGGGGAAGCGGGGAGGGAGATACGCAGTATTTT,CASHWGSGEGDTQYF
.,.,TRBJ1-1,TRBV7-9,TGTGCCAGCAGCTTAGGAGACAGAGACTACACTGAAGCTTTCTTT,CASSLGDRDYTEAFF
.,.,TRBJ1-5,TRBV6-1,TGTGCCAGCAATGAGGCAGGAGATCAGCCCCAGCATTTT,CASNEAGDQPQHF
few,.,TRBJ1-3,TRBV4-1,TGCGCCAGCAGCCAAGTCGTCACAGGGCTAGGAAACACCATATATTTT,CASSQVVTGLGNTIYF
.,.,TRBJ2-2,TRBV5-1,TGCGCCAGCAGCTTGGGTCCAGGGGCCACCGGGGAGCTGTTTTTT,CASSLGPGATGELFF
.,TRBD2,TRBJ2-7,TRBV18,TGTGCCAGCACCGCCGCGGGGGGGGGCGAGCAGTACTTC,CASTAAGGGEQYF
.,.,TRBJ2-5,TRBV7-2,TGTGCCAGCAGCTTTGACCAAGAGACCCAGTACTTC,CASSFDQETQYF
.,.,TRBJ1-1,TRBV5-6,TGTGCCAGCAGTGGGGCCGCGGGTGCTGAAGCTTTCTTT,CASSGAAGAEAFF
.,TRBD2,TRBJ2-7,TRBV5-1,TGCGCCAGCAGCGCCTTAGCGGGAGGGTCGGAAGAGCAGTACTTC,CASSALAGGSEEQYF
.,.,TRBJ1-3,TRBV11-2,TGTGCCAGCAGAACCTCAGGGTACGGAAACACCATATATTTT,CASRTSGYGNTIYF
.,.,TRBJ2-5,TRBV7-2,TGTGCCAGCAGCTTAAGCTGGGTGAGGGAGACCCAGTACTTC,CASSLSWVRETQYF
.,.,TRBJ2-5,TRBV15,TGTGCCACCAGCAGAGATAAAGGGTACCAAGAGACCCAGTACTTC,CATSRDKGYQETQYF
.,.,TRBJ1-1,TRBV5-1,TGCGCCAGCAGCCAAGAAAACCCCGGGGACACTGAAGCTTTCTTT,CASSQENPGDTEAFF
.,.,TRBJ1-2,TRBV28,TGTGCCAGCAGTCTAGCCACCATACAGGGAAATGGCTACACCTTC,CASSLATIQGNGYTF
.,TRBD1,TRBJ1-5,TRBV28,TGTGCCAGCAGCCCTGGGACAGGGGAACAGCCCCAGCATTTT,CASSPGTGEQPQHF
.,TRBD2,TRBJ2-3,TRBV30,TGTGCCTGGAGCGGCGGGAGGGCCTTCACAGATACGCAGTATTTT,CAWSGGRAFTDTQYF
.,.,TRBJ2-1,TRBV5-1,TGCGCCAGCAGCTTGGAGGGCAGGGTAGGTGAGCAGTTCTTC,CASSLEGRVGEQFF
.,TRBD1,TRBJ1-1,TRBV19,TGTGCCAGTAGCCGACAGGGAATCGTCGGGAACACTGAAGCTTTCTTT,CASSRQGIVGNTEAFF
.,.,TRBJ2-5,TRBV7-8,TGTGCCAGCAGCTTGGGCCCCCGAGAGACCCAGTACTTC,CASSLGPRETQYF
.,.,TRBJ1-2,TRBV6-6,TGTGCCAGCAGACGACAGCTCTATATTTATGGCTACACCTTC,CASRRQLYIYGYTF
.,.,TRBJ1-5,TRBV6-1,TGTGCCAGCAGTGAATTACAGGGAGGGAATCAGCCCCAGCATTTT,CASSELQGGNQPQHF
.,.,TRBJ1-1,TRBV4-2,TGTGCCAGCAGCCAAGATTTGCTGAACACTGAAGCTTTCTTT,CASSQDLLNTEAFF
.,.,TRBJ2-6,TRBV6-5,TGTGCCAGCAGTTACAGGGCTGGGGCCAACGTCCTGACTTTC,CASSYRAGANVLTF
few,.,TRBJ2-7,TRBV6-1,TGTGCCAGCCATACCCGAAGGGGGTCCTACGAGCAGTACTTC,CASHTRRGSYEQYF